These 13 T cell receptor beta chains were all obtained from the same sample, sequenced in a study of T cell repertoires in cytomegalovirus infection. For these TCRs, the target antigens are not known. TCRdb passed the reads through MiXCR, listing each CDR3 protein once. The top ten hold 10% to 15% of the sample, which has some 940,000 distinct CDR3 sequences, roughly 31% seen once. The material sequenced was cultured CD8+ T cells from PBMCs, taken from culture after CMV antigen stimulation. Source of these receptors: a human donor in good health (CMV status not recorded). Some clones in this sample may be carry-over from other donors' samples.

The chain uses TRBV27 and TRBJ2-7; D is possibly TRBD1 or TRBD2 (5 bases each). This CDR3 spans 14 amino acids. CDR1 and CDR2 (germline): MNHEY, SMNVEV (reference sequence). Between the trimmed V and J ends, which lost 6 bases and 6 bases, there was a span of 18 bases. CDR3 DNA sequence: TGTGCCAGCAGCCTGGGGCTAACGGGGTCCGAGCAGTACTTC. Translating gives CASSLGLTGSEQYF.

This chain joins TRBV12-5 and TRBJ1-1; D is unresolved. CDR3 length: 15 residues. CDR1 and CDR2 from the germline V gene are LGHNT and FRNRAP. V lost 3 bases and J 0 bases, leaving 11 bases between the germline ends. Written as DNA, the CDR3 is TGTGCTAGTGGTTTTAGGAATCCTGTGAACACTGAAGCTTTCTTT. This translates into CASGFRNPVNTEAFF.

The gene calls are TRBV6-2 or TRBV6-3 and TRBJ2-5; D is perhaps TRBD1 (6 bases). V lost 7 bases and J 5 bases, leaving 20 bases between the germline ends. This CDR3 region has 15 residues. From germline, CDR1 is MNHEY and CDR2 SVGEGT. CDR3 in DNA: TGTGCCAGCAAATCAATCCGGGACACAGACGAGACCCAGTACTTC. As protein: CASKSIRDTDETQYF.

The V call is TRBV7-9, the J call TRBJ2-5, with D possibly being TRBD1 (5 bases). The CDR3 loop spans 15 amino acids. Trimming shortened V by 5 bases and J by 1 base, and 14 bases separated the two germline ends. Germline values: CDR1 SEHNR, CDR2 FQNEAQ (reference sequence). CDR3 bases: TGTGCCAGCAGCCTTACAGGCAGGCCCCAAGAGACCCAGTACTTC. Translation gives CASSLTGRPQETQYF.

This clonotype occurred many times. The chain couples TRBV7-2 to TRBJ2-1; 9 bases line up with TRBD1. With V trimmed by 6 bases and J by 13 bases, 4 bases remained unmatched. The germline CDR1 and CDR2 sequences are SGHTA and FQGNSA. The CDR3 extends over 11 amino acids. In DNA, the CDR3 is TGTGCCAGCAGTTGGGACAGGGCCCAGTTCTTC. Translating gives CASSWDRAQFF. The variable domain in full, with the rest retrieved from reference TRBV7-2 and TRBJ2-1, is GAGVSQSPSNKVTEKGKDVELRCDPISGHTALYWYRQSLGQGLEFLIYFQGNSAPDKSGLPSDRFSAERTGGSVSTLTIQRTQQEDSAVYLCASSWDRAQFFGPGTRLTVL.

The V and J genes are TRBV3-1 and TRBJ1-4; D is possibly TRBD1 (5 bases). In germline, CDR1 is LGHDT, CDR2 YNNKEL (reference sequence). V lost 1 base and J lost 6, with 18 bases in between. The CDR3 consists of 17 residues. In DNA, the CDR3 is TGTGCCAGCAGCCAAGTGTTTGTGGCCGCGGGGGATGAAAAACTGTTTTTT. This encodes CASSQVFVAAGDEKLFF.

The rearrangement joins TRBV28 to TRBJ1-2; 7 bases match TRBD1. The V segment lost 8 bases and the J segment 5 bases; nucleotides outside the gene matches: 11. The CDR3 has 14 amino acids. Per germline, CDR1 MDHEN and CDR2 SYDVKM. CDR3 amino acids: CASGRDRMIYGYTF. The CDR3 DNA reads as TGTGCCAGCGGCCGGGACAGAATGATTTATGGCTACACCTTC.

The V gene is TRBV7-9, the J gene TRBJ1-2; D unresolved. The germline V gene encodes CDR1 SEHNR and CDR2 FQNEAQ (reference sequence). The CDR3 extends over 12 amino acids. The germline V and J ends were trimmed by 3 bases and 3 bases, with 5 bases remaining between them. The CDR3 DNA reads as TGTGCCAGCAGCTTGGTGGACTATGGCTACACCTTC. The encoded protein is CASSLVDYGYTF.

The rearrangement links TRBV11-2 to TRBJ2-7; maybe TRBD1 (5 bases). V was shortened by 2 bases and J by 2 bases, with 13 bases between the two germline ends. The CDR3 loop spans 15 amino acids. CDR1 and CDR2 (germline): SGHAT, FQNNGV. In DNA form, the CDR3 reads TGTGCCAGCAGCTTATACCGCCAGGGCGCCTACGAGCAGTACTTC. Protein product: CASSLYRQGAYEQYF.

The chain carries TRBV7-2 and TRBJ1-2, with 8 bases identical to TRBD1. The CDR3 covers 17 residues. Germline values: CDR1 SGHTA, CDR2 FQGNSA. The ends lost 2 bases at V and 6 bases at J; junction bases unmatched: 14. As DNA, the CDR3 is TGTGCCAGCAGCTTAAAGGGCAGGGGGCGAAGGGTGAATGGCTACACCTTC. This gives the protein CASSLKGRGRRVNGYTF.

V gene TRBV11-2 combines with J gene TRBJ2-3; TRBD2 matches 14 bases. Germline lookup yields CDR1 SGHAT and CDR2 FQNNGV. The V gene end was trimmed by 1 base and the J gene end by 2 bases; junction bases not matched to a gene: 17. CDR3 length equals 22 residues. The CDR3 reads CASSLAGGGLAGGDGPTDTQYF. CDR3 sequence (DNA): TGTGCCAGCAGCTTAGCGGGGGGTGGACTAGCGGGGGGCGACGGCCCCACAGATACGCAGTATTTT.

This clonotype has just a few counts. J is TRBJ1-5 and V is TRBV27; D is ambiguous. The V end was cut by 0 bases, the J end by 0 bases, with 9 bases between. The CDR3 loop spans 16 amino acids. Germline CDR1 and CDR2: MNHEY and SMNVEV (reference sequence). CDR3 sequence (DNA): TGTGCCAGCAGTTTATCCCCCGCAGGTAGCAATCAGCCCCAGCATTTT. Amino acids: CASSLSPAGSNQPQHF.

This clonotype has more than one count but fewer than ten. This rearrangement joins TRBV24-1 to TRBJ2-1, with D unclear. CDR1 is KGHDR, CDR2 SFDVKD, per germline. The CDR3 is 11 residues long. Trimming took off 0 bases at V and 9 bases at J, with 2 bases between the two ends. In DNA form, the CDR3 reads TGTGCCACCAGTGATTTGAGTGAGCAGTTCTTC. Its protein is CATSDLSEQFF.